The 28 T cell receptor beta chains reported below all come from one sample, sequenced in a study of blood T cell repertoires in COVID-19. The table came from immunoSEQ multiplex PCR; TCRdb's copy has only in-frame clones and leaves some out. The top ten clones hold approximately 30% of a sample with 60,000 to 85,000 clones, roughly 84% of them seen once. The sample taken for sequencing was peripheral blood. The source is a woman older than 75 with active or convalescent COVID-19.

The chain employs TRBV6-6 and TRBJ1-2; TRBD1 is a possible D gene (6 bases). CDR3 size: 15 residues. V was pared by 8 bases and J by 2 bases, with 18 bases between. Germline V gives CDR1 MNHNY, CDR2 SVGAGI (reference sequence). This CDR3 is CASEEPGATNYGYTF. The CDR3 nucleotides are TGTGCCAGCGAGGAGCCAGGGGCGACCAACTATGGCTACACCTTC.

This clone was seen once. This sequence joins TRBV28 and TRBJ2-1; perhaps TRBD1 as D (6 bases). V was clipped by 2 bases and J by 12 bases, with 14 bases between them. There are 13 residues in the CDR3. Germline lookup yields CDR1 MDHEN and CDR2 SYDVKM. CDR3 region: CASSLIGTRGQFF. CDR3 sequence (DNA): TGTGCCAGCAGTTTAATTGGGACACGTGGGCAGTTCTTC.

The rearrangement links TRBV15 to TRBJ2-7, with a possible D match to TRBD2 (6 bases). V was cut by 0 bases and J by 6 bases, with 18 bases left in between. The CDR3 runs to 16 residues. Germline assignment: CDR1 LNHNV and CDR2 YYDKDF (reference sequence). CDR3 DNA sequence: TGTGCCACCAGCAGAGATCTGGCGGGGATCACTGGCGAGCAGTACTTC. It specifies CATSRDLAGITGEQYF.

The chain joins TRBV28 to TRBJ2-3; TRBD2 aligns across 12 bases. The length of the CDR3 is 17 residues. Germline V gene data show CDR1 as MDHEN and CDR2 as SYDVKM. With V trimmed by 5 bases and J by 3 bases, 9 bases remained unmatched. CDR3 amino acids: CASSTATSGGWTDTQYF. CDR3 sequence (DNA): TGTGCCAGCAGTACCGCCACTAGCGGGGGGTGGACAGATACGCAGTATTTT. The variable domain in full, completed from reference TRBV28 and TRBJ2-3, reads DVKVTQSSRYLVKRTGEKVFLECVQDMDHENMFWYRQDPGLGLRLIYFSYDVKMKEKGDIPEGYSVSREKKERFSLILESASTNQTSMYLCASSTATSGGWTDTQYFGPGTRLTVL.

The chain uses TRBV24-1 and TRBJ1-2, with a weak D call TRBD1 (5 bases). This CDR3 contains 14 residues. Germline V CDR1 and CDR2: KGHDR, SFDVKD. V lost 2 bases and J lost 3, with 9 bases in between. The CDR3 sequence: CATSDSARDYGYTF. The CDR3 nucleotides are TGTGCCACCAGTGATTCTGCCAGGGACTATGGCTACACCTTC.

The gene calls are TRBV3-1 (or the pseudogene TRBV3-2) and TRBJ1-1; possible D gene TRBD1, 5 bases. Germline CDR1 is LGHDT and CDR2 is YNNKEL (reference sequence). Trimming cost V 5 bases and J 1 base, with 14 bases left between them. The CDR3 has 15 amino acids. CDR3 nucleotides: TGTGCCAGCAGCGCACCGGGACTCCCGAACACTGAAGCTTTCTTT. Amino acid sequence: CASSAPGLPNTEAFF.

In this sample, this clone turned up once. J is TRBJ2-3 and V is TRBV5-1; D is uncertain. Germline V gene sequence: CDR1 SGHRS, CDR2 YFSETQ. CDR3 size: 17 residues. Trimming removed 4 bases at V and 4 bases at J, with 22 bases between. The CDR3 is CASSPLVSASGADTQYF. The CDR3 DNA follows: TGCGCCAGCAGCCCACTTGTATCGGCTAGTGGAGCAGATACGCAGTATTTT.

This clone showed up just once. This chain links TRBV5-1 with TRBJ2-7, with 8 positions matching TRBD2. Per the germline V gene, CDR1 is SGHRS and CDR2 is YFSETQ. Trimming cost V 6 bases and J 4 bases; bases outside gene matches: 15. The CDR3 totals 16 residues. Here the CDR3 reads CASTTAPGLGVYEQYF. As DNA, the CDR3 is TGCGCCAGCACGACGGCCCCGGGACTAGGAGTGTACGAGCAGTACTTC. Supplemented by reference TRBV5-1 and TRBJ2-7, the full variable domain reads KAGVTQTPRYLIKTRGQQVTLSCSPISGHRSVSWYQQTPGQGLQFLFEYFSETQRNKGNFPGRFSGRQFSNSRSEMNVSTLELGDSALYLCASTTAPGLGVYEQYFGPGTRLTVT.

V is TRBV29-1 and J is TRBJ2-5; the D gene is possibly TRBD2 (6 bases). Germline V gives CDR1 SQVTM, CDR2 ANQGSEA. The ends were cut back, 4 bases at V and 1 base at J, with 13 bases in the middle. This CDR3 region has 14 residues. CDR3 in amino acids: CSVGLAGFQETQYF. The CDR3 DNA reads TGCAGCGTTGGACTTGCGGGGTTCCAAGAGACCCAGTACTTC.

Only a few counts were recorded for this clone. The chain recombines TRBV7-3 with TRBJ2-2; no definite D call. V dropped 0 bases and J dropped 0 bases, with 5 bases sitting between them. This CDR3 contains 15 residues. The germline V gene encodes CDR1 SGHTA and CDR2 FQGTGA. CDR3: CASSLTRSNTGELFF. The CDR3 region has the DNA TGTGCCAGCAGCTTAACTAGATCGAACACCGGGGAGCTGTTTTTT.

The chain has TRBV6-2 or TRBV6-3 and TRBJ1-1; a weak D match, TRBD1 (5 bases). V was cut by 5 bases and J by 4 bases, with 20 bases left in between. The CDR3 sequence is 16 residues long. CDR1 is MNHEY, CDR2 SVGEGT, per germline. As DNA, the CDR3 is TGTGCCAGCAGTACCTCACAGGCCGCGGCCAGCACTGAAGCTTTCTTT. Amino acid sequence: CASSTSQAAASTEAFF.

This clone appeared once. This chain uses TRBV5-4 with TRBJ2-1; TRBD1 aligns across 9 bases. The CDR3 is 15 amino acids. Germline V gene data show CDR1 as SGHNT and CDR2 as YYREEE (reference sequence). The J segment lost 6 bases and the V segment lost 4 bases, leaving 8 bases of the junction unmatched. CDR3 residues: CASSLYGTGINEQFF. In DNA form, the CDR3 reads TGTGCCAGCAGCCTATACGGGACAGGGATCAATGAGCAGTTCTTC.

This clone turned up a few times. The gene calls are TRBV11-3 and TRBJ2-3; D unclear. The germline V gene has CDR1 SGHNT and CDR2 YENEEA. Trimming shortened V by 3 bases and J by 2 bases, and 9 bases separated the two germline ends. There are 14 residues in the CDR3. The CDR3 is CASSFPQITDTQYF. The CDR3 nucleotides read TGTGCCAGCAGCTTCCCACAGATCACAGATACGCAGTATTTT.

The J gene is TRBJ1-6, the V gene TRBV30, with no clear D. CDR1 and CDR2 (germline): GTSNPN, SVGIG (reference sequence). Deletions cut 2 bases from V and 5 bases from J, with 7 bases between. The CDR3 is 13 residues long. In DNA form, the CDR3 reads TGTGCCTGGAGTCGTCAGGATAATTCACCCCTCCACTTT. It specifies CAWSRQDNSPLHF.

The CDR3 here is CASTIVGPYNEQFF. The CDR3 DNA is TGTGCCAGCACCATCGTGGGGCCCTACAATGAGCAGTTCTTC. The chain has TRBV28 and TRBJ2-1; TRBD1 might be the D (5 bases). This CDR3 is 14 amino acids long. The V and J ends lost 7 bases and 2 bases respectively, with 12 bases between them. The germline gives CDR1 MDHEN, CDR2 SYDVKM.

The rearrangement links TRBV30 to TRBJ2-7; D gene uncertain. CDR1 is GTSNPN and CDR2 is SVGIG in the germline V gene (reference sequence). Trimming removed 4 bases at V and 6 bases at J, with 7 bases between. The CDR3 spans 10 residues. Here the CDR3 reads CAWKLPEQYF. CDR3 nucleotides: TGTGCCTGGAAACTCCCCGAGCAGTACTTC.

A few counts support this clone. DNA for the CDR3: TGTGCTAGTGGCGCCGGACAGGGGATGGGTCAGCCCCAGCATTTT. It yields the protein CASGAGQGMGQPQHF. The chain carries TRBV12-5 and TRBJ1-5, with 9 positions matching TRBD1. This CDR3 has 15 residues. The V and J ends lost 6 bases and 6 bases, in that order; junction bases with no gene match: 9. CDR1 is LGHNT, CDR2 FRNRAP, per germline. Full variable domain (outside the CDR3, taken from reference TRBV12-5 and TRBJ1-5): DARVTQTPRHKVTEMGQEVTMRCQPILGHNTVFWYRQTMMQGLELLAYFRNRAPLDDSGMPKDRFSAEMPDATLATLKIQPSEPRDSAVYFCASGAGQGMGQPQHFGDGTRLSIL.

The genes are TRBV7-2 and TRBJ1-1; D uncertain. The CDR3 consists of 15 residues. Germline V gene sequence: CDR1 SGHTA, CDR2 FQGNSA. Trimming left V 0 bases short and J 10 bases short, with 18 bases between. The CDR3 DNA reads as TGTGCCAGCAGCTTAGCATCCTCCGCCTATTATGGAGCTTTCTTT. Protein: CASSLASSAYYGAFF. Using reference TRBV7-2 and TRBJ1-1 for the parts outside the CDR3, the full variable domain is GAGVSQSPSNKVTEKGKDVELRCDPISGHTALYWYRQSLGQGLEFLIYFQGNSAPDKSGLPSDRFSAERTGGSVSTLTIQRTQQEDSAVYLCASSLASSAYYGAFFGQGTRLTVV.

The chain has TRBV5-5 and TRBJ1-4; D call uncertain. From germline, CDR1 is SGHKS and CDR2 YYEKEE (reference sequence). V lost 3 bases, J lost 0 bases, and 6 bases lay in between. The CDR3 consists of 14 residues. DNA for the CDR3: TGTGCCAGCAGCTCAGTCACAACTAATGAAAAACTGTTTTTT. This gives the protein CASSSVTTNEKLFF.

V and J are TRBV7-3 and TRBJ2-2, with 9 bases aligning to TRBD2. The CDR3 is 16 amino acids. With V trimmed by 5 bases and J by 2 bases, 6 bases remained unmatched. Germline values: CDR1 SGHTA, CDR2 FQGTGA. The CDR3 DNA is TGTGCCAGCAGCGGCCAGCGGGGGGCCAACACCGGGGAGCTGTTTTTT. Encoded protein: CASSGQRGANTGELFF.

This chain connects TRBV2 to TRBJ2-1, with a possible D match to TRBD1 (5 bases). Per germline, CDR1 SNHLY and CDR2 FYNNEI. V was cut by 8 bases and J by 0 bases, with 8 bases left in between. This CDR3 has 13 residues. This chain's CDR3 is CASRTNSYNEQFF. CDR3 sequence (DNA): TGTGCCAGCCGGACAAACTCCTACAATGAGCAGTTCTTC.

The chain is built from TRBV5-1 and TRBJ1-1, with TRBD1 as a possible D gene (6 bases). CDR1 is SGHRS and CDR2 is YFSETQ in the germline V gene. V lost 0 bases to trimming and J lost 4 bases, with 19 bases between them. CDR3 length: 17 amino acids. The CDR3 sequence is CASSLAYRGRGSTEAFF. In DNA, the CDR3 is TGCGCCAGCAGCTTGGCCTACCGGGGGCGCGGGAGCACTGAAGCTTTCTTT.

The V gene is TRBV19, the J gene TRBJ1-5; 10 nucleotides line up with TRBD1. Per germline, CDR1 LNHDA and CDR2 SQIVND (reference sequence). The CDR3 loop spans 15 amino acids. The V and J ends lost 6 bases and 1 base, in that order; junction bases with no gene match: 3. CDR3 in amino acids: CASRGTGESNQPQHF. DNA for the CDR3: TGTGCCAGTAGGGGGACAGGGGAGAGCAATCAGCCCCAGCATTTT. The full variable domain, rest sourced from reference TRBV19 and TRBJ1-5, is DGGITQSPKYLFRKEGQNVTLSCEQNLNHDAMYWYRQDPGQGLRLIYYSQIVNDFQKGDIAEGYSVSREKKESFPLTVTSAQKNPTAFYLCASRGTGESNQPQHFGDGTRLSIL.

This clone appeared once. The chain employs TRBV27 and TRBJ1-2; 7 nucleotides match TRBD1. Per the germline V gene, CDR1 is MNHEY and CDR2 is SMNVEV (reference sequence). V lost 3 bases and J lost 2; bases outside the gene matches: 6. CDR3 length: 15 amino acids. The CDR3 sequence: CASSLQGVENYGYTF. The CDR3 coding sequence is TGTGCCAGCAGTTTGCAGGGGGTTGAGAACTATGGCTACACCTTC.

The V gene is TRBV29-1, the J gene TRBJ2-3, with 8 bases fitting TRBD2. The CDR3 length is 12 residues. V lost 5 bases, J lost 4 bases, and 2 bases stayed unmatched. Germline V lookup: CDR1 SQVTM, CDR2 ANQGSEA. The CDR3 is CSVREGADTQYF. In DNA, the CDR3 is TGCAGCGTTCGGGAGGGCGCAGATACGCAGTATTTT.

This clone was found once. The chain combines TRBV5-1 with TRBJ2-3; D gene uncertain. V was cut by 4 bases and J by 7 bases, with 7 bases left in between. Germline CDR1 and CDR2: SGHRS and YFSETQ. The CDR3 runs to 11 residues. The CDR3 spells CASSETNTQYF. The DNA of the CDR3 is TGCGCCAGCAGCGAGACAAATACGCAGTATTTT.

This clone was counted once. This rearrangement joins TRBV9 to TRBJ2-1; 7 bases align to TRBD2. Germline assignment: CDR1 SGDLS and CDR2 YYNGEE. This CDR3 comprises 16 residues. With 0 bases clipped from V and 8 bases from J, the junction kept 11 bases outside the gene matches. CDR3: CASSVASGGGNDEQFF. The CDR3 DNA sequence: TGTGCCAGCAGCGTAGCTTCCGGGGGAGGGAATGATGAGCAGTTCTTC. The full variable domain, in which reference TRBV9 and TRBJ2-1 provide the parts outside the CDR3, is DSGVTQTPKHLITATGQRVTLRCSPRSGDLSVYWYQQSLDQGLQFLIQYYNGEERAKGNILERFSAQQFPDLHSELNLSSLELGDSALYFCASSVASGGGNDEQFFGPGTRLTVL.

CDR3 region: CASRVSVPSDTQYF. In DNA, the CDR3 is TGTGCCAGCAGGGTCAGCGTTCCATCAGATACGCAGTATTTT. V usage is TRBV6-5 and J usage is TRBJ2-3, with no clear D. V lost 6 bases and J lost 4, with 14 bases in between. The CDR3 runs to 14 residues. Germline V gives CDR1 MNHEY, CDR2 SVGAGI.